Described below is a single T cell receptor (beta chain) sequence and its context. Other DNA sequences of this sample code for an identical CDR3. This record belongs to a study of blood T cell repertoires in COVID-19. Study as a whole: Samples representing acute and convalescent COVID-19 were sourced from the United States, Italy and Spain.

Original analysis: Scientists estimated how many nucleated cells there were by amplifying reference gene primers. Here immunoSEQ multiplex PCR was the method, and the copy in TCRdb shows in-frame clones only, minus some. That table furnishes V, J and clone size, whereas the DNA furnished D and trimming. The sample yields 200,000 to 250,000 clones, 80% to 90% seen once. Input material: peripheral blood. This TCR came from a woman of 80 years or more with COVID-19, enrolled during active disease.

CDR3 DNA: TGTGCCAGCAGCCCTAGGACTGGAACCTATGGCTACACCTTC. This gives the protein CASSPRTGTYGYTF. J is TRBJ1-2 and V is TRBV28; no firm D call. CDR3 length: 14 residues. Looked up from germline, CDR1 is MDHEN and CDR2 is SYDVKM. V lost 6 bases and J lost 4, with 15 bases in between.